The T cell receptor (beta chain) described here comes from a study of blood T cell repertoires in COVID-19. The wider study: The study drew acute and convalescent COVID-19 samples from the United States, Italy and Spain. T cells, B-cell-depleted T cells, or PBMCs supplied cDNA or gDNA.

Source study methods: Reference gene primer amplification yielded estimated nucleated cell counts. Generated by immunoSEQ multiplex PCR, the TCRdb table keeps only in-frame clones and is missing some. That table is the source of V, J and clone size, and D and trimming were worked out from the DNA. This sample carries approximately 260,000 clones, about 87% of them seen once, and the ten largest clones take 0.95% to 1.5%. The CDR3 is made up of 16 amino acids. The V and J ends lost 0 bases and 0 bases respectively, with 9 bases between them. The V gene's germline CDR1 is LNHNV and CDR2 YYDKDF (reference sequence).

The sample comprised PBMCs or T cells enriched from blood (not recorded which). This TCR derives from a middle-aged woman with acute COVID-19. V gene TRBV15 combines with J gene TRBJ2-1, with D maybe TRBD2 (6 bases). This CDR3 is CATSRDLTSSYNEQFF. CDR3 nucleotide sequence: TGTGCCACCAGCAGAGATCTGACTAGCTCCTACAATGAGCAGTTCTTC.